This T cell receptor beta chain was identified during a study of T cell repertoires in cytomegalovirus infection. Looking at the study overall: In public TCR beta signatures, there were indications of both CMV infection and matching HLA type.

TCRdb re-analysed the reads in MiXCR, keeping a single row per CDR3 protein. This sample carries roughly 310,000 distinct CDR3 sequences, around 29% of them seen once, and the ten largest clones take 15% to 20%. Between the trimmed V and J ends, which lost 5 bases and 6 bases, there was a span of 16 bases. This CDR3 region has 14 residues. Germline CDR1 is SGHVS and CDR2 is FNYEAQ. This clonotype was found many times. As yet, its antigen is unknown. Sequenced material: cultured PBMCs, taken from culture after CMV antigen stimulation. The source is a human donor in good health (CMV status not recorded). Some clones in this sample may be carry-over from other donors' samples. The V call is TRBV7-6, the J call TRBJ2-5; D is unresolved. The CDR3 spells CASSDRAELKTQYF. Written as DNA, the CDR3 is TGTGCCAGCAGCGACCGGGCCGAGTTAAAGACCCAGTACTTC.